This T cell receptor (beta chain) was sequenced in a study of blood T cell repertoires in COVID-19. Assay: immunoSEQ multiplex PCR; the TCRdb copy retains only in-frame clones and omits some. The sample has over 200,000 clones, 84% seen once. CDR1 is SGHRS and CDR2 is YFSETQ in the germline V gene. V dropped 0 bases and J dropped 2 bases, with 14 bases sitting between them. The CDR3 length is 16 residues. This TCR came from a man aged 50-59 years with active or convalescent COVID-19. Sequencing was done on a sample of peripheral blood. V is TRBV5-1 and J is TRBJ1-2, with D perhaps TRBD1 (5 bases). This CDR3 is CASSLDPRVANYGYTF. In DNA, the CDR3 is TGCGCCAGCAGCTTGGATCCCAGGGTCGCAAACTATGGCTACACCTTC.